The table lists the clone carrying this TCR beta chain with a count of one. TCRdb's copy holds only in-frame clones and misses some; the assay was immunoSEQ multiplex PCR. The sample has around 300,000 clones, under 90% seen once. The CDR3 is 14 residues long. The V end was cut by 0 bases, the J end by 3 bases, with 8 bases between. CDR1 is MGHRA, CDR2 YSYEKL, per germline. This entry comes from a study of blood T cell repertoires in COVID-19. The rearrangement links TRBV4-1 to TRBJ1-2; a possible D gene is TRBD1 (5 bases). The sequence was obtained from a woman under 40 with COVID-19, enrolled during active disease. The source material was peripheral blood. The CDR3 spells CASSQDSGDYGYTF. The CDR3 nucleotides are TGCGCCAGCAGCCAAGACTCGGGGGACTATGGCTACACCTTC.